The subject of this entry is one T cell receptor (beta chain). Its antigen is unknown. There are 13 residues in the CDR3. The germline CDR1 and CDR2 sequences are MDHEN and SYDVKM. V gave up 6 bases and J gave up 8 bases; unmatched junction bases: 6. While unrecorded immune exposures were likely, the donors were nominally healthy when sampled. The data are from a study of cytomegalovirus exposure and HLA in healthy donors. Findings and limits, study-wide: Listed as cytomegalovirus-associated were 150 or so TCR beta chains.

Amplification used 60 Vbeta primers and 13 Jbeta primers. Libraries were prepared by immunoSEQ multiplex PCR; TCRdb keeps only in-frame clonotypes and omits some of them. The table lists fewer than 250,000 clones, roughly 80% of them singletons, with 2.5% to 3.5% in the top ten. The sequence was obtained from a man aged 30 to 45 in good health and CMV-seronegative. The rearrangement links TRBV28 to TRBJ2-2; 7 bases are shared with TRBD1. The material sequenced was PBMCs. Here the CDR3 reads CASSTTGSGELFF. CDR3 nucleotides: TGTGCCAGCAGCACGACAGGGTCGGGGGAGCTGTTTTTT.